Listed below are T cell receptor beta chains from one sample, sequenced in a study of cytomegalovirus exposure and HLA in healthy donors. The method was immunoSEQ multiplex PCR; TCRdb's version includes in-frame clones alone and lacks a portion of them. The profile shows approximately 250,000 clones, approximately 81% of them singletons. Sequenced: PBMCs. The receptors shown here come from a girl aged 2 to 9 in good health and CMV-seronegative. The CDR3 runs from the conserved cysteine through the conserved F or W. A D gene is named only where the DNA matches it firmly. Clone size is given for some rows only: seen once, a few or many times, or a class if the clone is expanded.

D gene | clone size | J gene | V gene | CDR3 protein | CDR3 DNA
NA | NA | TRBJ2-7 | TRBV11-2 | CASSLASLPQYF | TGTGCCAGCAGCTTAGCTAGCCTACCCCAGTACTTC
TRBD2 | NA | TRBJ2-1 | TRBV2 | CASSEEDPGTSGPFFNYNEQFF | TGCGCCAGCAGTGAAGAAGATCCCGGGACTAGCGGGCCTTTCTTCAACTACAATGAGCAGTTCTTC
TRBD1 | NA | TRBJ1-1 | TRBV29-1 | CSVETGVNTEAFF | TGCAGCGTTGAAACAGGGGTGAACACTGAAGCTTTCTTT
NA | NA | TRBJ2-1 | TRBV19 | CASSIRGRDNEQFF | TGTGCCAGTAGTATCAGGGGACGGGACAATGAGCAGTTCTTC
NA | NA | TRBJ1-6 | TRBV27 | CASSSSGFNNSPLHF | TGTGCCAGCAGTTCGTCAGGTTTCAATAATTCACCCCTCCACTTT
TRBD2 | NA | TRBJ2-3 | TRBV5-1 | CASSAASGGYTDTQYF | TGCGCCAGCAGCGCAGCTAGCGGGGGGTACACAGATACGCAGTATTTT
TRBD1 | NA | TRBJ1-5 | TRBV30 | CAWSGQGINQPQHF | TGTGCCTGGAGTGGACAGGGCATTAATCAGCCCCAGCATTTT
NA | NA | TRBJ1-2 | TRBV4-2 | CASSQLGLGPNYGYTF | TGTGCCAGCAGCCAACTTGGCCTGGGGCCCAACTATGGCTACACCTTC
TRBD2 | once | TRBJ2-1 | TRBV4-1 | CASSSGTSGNYNEQFF | TGCGCCAGCAGCTCCGGGACTAGCGGAAACTACAATGAGCAGTTCTTC
TRBD2 | NA | TRBJ2-4 | TRBV13 | CASSLYTGLAGGGEHIQYF | TGTGCCAGCAGCTTATATACCGGGTTAGCGGGGGGTGGTGAACACATTCAGTACTTC
TRBD2 | NA | TRBJ2-1 | TRBV7-3 | CASSSGTSEVGEQFF | TGTGCCAGCAGCTCCGGGACTAGCGAGGTCGGGGAGCAGTTCTTC
TRBD2 | NA | TRBJ2-2 | TRBV7-3 | CASSLLAGGELFF | TGTGCCAGCAGCTTACTAGCGGGGGGAGAGCTGTTTTTT
TRBD1 | few | TRBJ2-3 | TRBV2 | CASSLTGYTDTQYF | TGTGCCAGCAGCCTGACAGGGTACACAGATACGCAGTATTTT
NA | NA | TRBJ2-7 | TRBV19 | CASSIDTGFLYEQYF | TGTGCCAGTAGTATAGATACGGGTTTCCTATACGAGCAGTACTTC
TRBD2 | NA | TRBJ2-3 | TRBV5-1 | CASSARLAGGTDTQYF | TGCGCCAGCAGCGCTCGACTAGCGGGGGGCACAGATACGCAGTATTTT
TRBD2 | NA | TRBJ2-1 | TRBV27 | CASSPRDRSRAGGLYNEQFF | TGTGCCAGCAGCCCAAGAGATAGGAGTAGGGCGGGGGGCCTCTACAATGAGCAGTTCTTC
TRBD1 | once | TRBJ1-1 | TRBV13 | CASSQQDRVGAFF | TGTGCCAGCAGCCAGCAGGACAGGGTCGGAGCTTTCTTT
TRBD1 | NA | TRBJ2-7 | TRBV27 | CASSLGGRDRGRYEQYF | TGTGCCAGCAGTTTAGGGGGAAGGGACAGGGGGCGGTACGAGCAGTACTTC
TRBD1 | NA | TRBJ1-2 | TRBV5-1 | CASSSTLTGNGYTF | TGCGCCAGCAGCTCAACCTTGACAGGGAATGGCTACACCTTC
TRBD2 | NA | TRBJ2-2 | TRBV19 | CASSLASGSIRELFF | TGTGCCAGTAGTTTGGCTAGCGGGAGTATCCGGGAGCTGTTTTTT
NA | NA | TRBJ2-4 | TRBV2 | CASSFKPSYIAKNIQYF | TGTGCCAGCAGTTTTAAGCCTAGTTACATAGCCAAAAACATTCAGTACTTC
NA | NA | TRBJ1-6 | TRBV6-5 | CASSYVQGDSPLHF | TGTGCCAGCAGTTACGTACAGGGAGACTCACCCCTCCACTTT
TRBD2 | NA | TRBJ2-7 | TRBV5-1 | CASSPTSGGFYEQYF | TGCGCCAGCAGCCCGACTAGCGGGGGCTTCTACGAGCAGTACTTC
TRBD1 | once | TRBJ1-5 | TRBV6-1 | CASSEGGQGNQPQHF | TGTGCCAGCAGTGAAGGGGGACAGGGGAATCAGCCCCAGCATTTT
NA | NA | TRBJ2-3 | TRBV11-3 | CASSLYGSASDTQYF | TGTGCCAGCAGCTTATACGGGAGCGCATCAGATACGCAGTATTTT
TRBD1 | NA | TRBJ1-1 | TRBV18 | CASSPATGINTEAFF | TGTGCCAGCTCACCCGCGACAGGGATTAACACTGAAGCTTTCTTT
NA | once | TRBJ1-1 | TRBV4-1 | CASSQVGLRFEAFF | TGCGCCAGCAGCCAAGTGGGTTTGCGGTTTGAAGCTTTCTTT
TRBD2 | NA | TRBJ2-3 | TRBV9 | CASSGIWAGGQGDTQYF | TGTGCCAGCAGCGGTATTTGGGCGGGGGGGCAGGGAGATACGCAGTATTTT
TRBD1 | NA | TRBJ2-3 | TRBV29-1 | CSTTGTALTDTQYF | TGCAGCACAACCGGGACAGCCCTCACAGATACGCAGTATTTT
NA | NA | TRBJ2-1 | TRBV6-6 | CASSYSIEGGEQFF | TGTGCCAGCAGTTACTCGATTGAAGGAGGTGAGCAGTTCTTC
TRBD2 | NA | TRBJ2-1 | TRBV14 | CASSQGGGKQFF | TGTGCCAGCAGCCAAGGGGGGGGTAAGCAGTTCTTC
TRBD2 | NA | TRBJ2-3 | TRBV4-1 | CASSYTSGRNPSTDTQYF | TGCGCCAGCAGCTACACTAGCGGGAGGAACCCTAGCACAGATACGCAGTATTTT
TRBD1 | NA | TRBJ1-3 | TRBV7-8 | CASSLGQGGYGNTIYF | TGTGCCAGCAGCTTAGGACAGGGGGGATATGGAAACACCATATATTTT
TRBD1 | NA | TRBJ1-3 | TRBV7-2 | CASSSGTASGNTIYF | TGTGCCAGCAGCTCAGGGACAGCCTCTGGAAACACCATATATTTT
TRBD1 | NA | TRBJ1-2 | TRBV6-5 | CASSYSKGAIGYTF | TGTGCCAGCAGTTACTCGAAGGGGGCGATAGGCTACACCTTC